A single sample gave rise to the 28 T cell receptor beta chains below, sequenced in a study of human T cells and chemical hapten exposure. Time point denoted: pre-sensitization, week 0. Treatment specified: therapeutic diphenylcyclopropenone sensitization with weekly scalp DPC. TCRdb fed the RACE reads into MiXCR, producing one record per CDR3 protein. The table lists about 80,000 distinct CDR3 sequences, 14% of them singletons, with 4.6% in the top ten. Sequenced here: whole blood, sampled in connection with sensitization to the hapten diphenylcyclopropenone (DPC). These receptors were obtained from a woman aged 50 to 60 with alopecia areata. Some clones in this sample may be carry-over from other donors' samples.

The rearrangement links TRBV28 to TRBJ2-2, with D possibly being TRBD2 (5 bases). Germline-derived CDR1 and CDR2 are MDHEN and SYDVKM. The V and J ends lost 6 bases and 7 bases respectively, with 18 bases between them. The CDR3 sequence is 15 residues long. The CDR3 region has the DNA TGTGCCAGCAGCCGTAGACTCCGGGCGGGCGGGGAGCTGTTTTTT. Protein: CASSRRLRAGGELFF.

This clonotype was seen repeatedly, ten times or more. The chain is built from TRBV5-1 and TRBJ2-7; D possibly corresponds to TRBD1 (5 bases). Germline CDR1 SGHRS, CDR2 YFSETQ. There are 16 residues in the CDR3. Trimming took off 0 bases at V and 2 bases at J, with 15 bases between the two ends. CDR3 residues: CASSLAITYRPYEQYF. The CDR3 DNA sequence: TGCGCCAGCAGCTTGGCTATTACTTACAGGCCCTACGAGCAGTACTTC.

This sequence joins TRBV28 and TRBJ2-7; TRBD2 might be the D (5 bases). V lost 3 bases and J 2 bases, leaving 11 bases between the germline ends. CDR1 is MDHEN, CDR2 SYDVKM, per germline. CDR3 length: 14 amino acids. CDR3 nucleotides: TGTGCCAGCAGTTTCGTAAGCGGACCCTACGAGCAGTACTTC. Its protein is CASSFVSGPYEQYF. Combining the CDR3 with reference TRBV28 and TRBJ2-7 gives the whole variable domain DVKVTQSSRYLVKRTGEKVFLECVQDMDHENMFWYRQDPGLGLRLIYFSYDVKMKEKGDIPEGYSVSREKKERFSLILESASTNQTSMYLCASSFVSGPYEQYFGPGTRLTVT.

This clonotype was found many times. The chain employs TRBV20-1 and TRBJ2-4; D assignment may be TRBD1 or TRBD2 (5 bases each). The CDR3 has 15 amino acids. CDR1 and CDR2 (germline): DFQATT, SNEGSKA (reference sequence). Trimming took 0 bases from V and 1 from J, leaving 10 bases between them. The CDR3 DNA is TGCAGTGCTAGAGATCCGGGGCAGGCCAAAAACATTCAGTACTTC. It yields the protein CSARDPGQAKNIQYF.

This sequence joins TRBV29-1 and TRBJ2-7; D is undetermined. The CDR3 runs 12 residues. Germline V gene data show CDR1 as SQVTM and CDR2 as ANQGSEA. Between the trimmed V and J ends, which lost 4 bases and 9 bases, there was a span of 16 bases. The CDR3 DNA reads as TGCAGCGTTGGCCTGCCAGCTGGTGGGCAGTACTTC. This encodes CSVGLPAGGQYF.

In DNA form, the CDR3 reads TGTGCCAGCTCACCAGTACAGGGGGTAGATCCCTCTGGGGCCAACGTCCTGACTTTC. Translated: CASSPVQGVDPSGANVLTF. This chain joins TRBV18 and TRBJ2-6, with 8 bases fitting TRBD1. The CDR3 totals 19 residues. V lost 2 bases to trimming and J lost 0 bases; unmatched junction nucleotides: 9. Germline V gene sequence: CDR1 KGHSH, CDR2 LQKENI. Filled out from reference TRBV18 and TRBJ2-6, the complete variable domain reads NAGVMQNPRHLVRRRGQEARLRCSPMKGHSHVYWYRQLPEEGLKFMVYLQKENIIDESGMPKERFSAEFPKEGPSILRIQQVVRGDSAAYFCASSPVQGVDPSGANVLTFGAGSRLTVL.

This sequence joins TRBV20-1 and TRBJ2-7; 10 bases line up with TRBD2. The CDR3 runs 16 residues. V gave up 1 base and J gave up 3 bases; unmatched junction bases: 9. Looked up from germline, CDR1 is DFQATT and CDR2 is SNEGSKA (reference sequence). CDR3 sequence: CSARAFHRLAGYEQYF. The CDR3 DNA reads TGCAGTGCTAGAGCGTTTCACCGACTAGCGGGCTACGAGCAGTACTTC.

The V call is TRBV28, the J call TRBJ2-7; possibly TRBD2 for D (7 bases). This CDR3 contains 15 residues. Germline assignment: CDR1 MDHEN and CDR2 SYDVKM. Trimming shortened V by 5 bases and J by 5 bases, and 19 bases separated the two germline ends. CDR3 coding DNA: TGTGCCAGCAGTCCACCTTCCGGGGGGCCCGACGAGCAGTACTTC. The encoded protein is CASSPPSGGPDEQYF. The variable domain in full, completed from reference TRBV28 and TRBJ2-7, reads DVKVTQSSRYLVKRTGEKVFLECVQDMDHENMFWYRQDPGLGLRLIYFSYDVKMKEKGDIPEGYSVSREKKERFSLILESASTNQTSMYLCASSPPSGGPDEQYFGPGTRLTVT.

This clonotype was recorded many times. The rearrangement uses TRBV6-1 and TRBJ2-1; 10 bases are a match to TRBD2. CDR1 is MNHNS and CDR2 is SASEGT in the germline V gene. The CDR3 loop spans 14 amino acids. V lost 2 bases, J lost 5 bases, and 0 bases stayed unmatched. The DNA for the CDR3 is TGTGCCAGCAGTGAAACTAGCGGGGACAATGAGCAGTTCTTC. This encodes CASSETSGDNEQFF.

This clonotype occurred a few times. The rearrangement joins TRBV6-2 or TRBV6-3 to TRBJ1-5; D is unresolved. The CDR3 extends over 11 amino acids. Germline-derived CDR1 and CDR2 are MNHEY and SVGEGT. Between the trimmed V and J ends, which lost 9 bases and 5 bases, there was a span of 8 bases. In nucleotides, the CDR3 is TGTGCCAGTCGCAGTGATCAGCCCCAGCATTTT. Translated, it gives CASRSDQPQHF.

The V and J genes are TRBV5-5 and TRBJ2-7; 14 nucleotides line up with TRBD2. Germline-derived CDR1 and CDR2 are SGHKS and YYEKEE (reference sequence). V dropped 8 bases and J dropped 4; count of bases not matched to a gene: 8. This CDR3 is built from 15 residues. CDR3 protein: CASASGLAGEYEQYF. The CDR3 coding sequence is TGTGCCAGTGCCTCGGGACTAGCGGGAGAGTACGAGCAGTACTTC. Drawing the rest from reference TRBV5-5 and TRBJ2-7, the complete variable domain is DAGVTQSPTHLIKTRGQQVTLRCSPISGHKSVSWYQQVLGQGPQFIFQYYEKEERGRGNFPDRFSARQFPNYSSELNVNALLLGDSALYLCASASGLAGEYEQYFGPGTRLTVT.

This sequence joins TRBV7-6 and TRBJ2-3; D is unclear. Germline CDR1 and CDR2: SGHVS and FNYEAQ. V lost 5 bases to trimming and J lost 6 bases, with 15 bases between them. The CDR3 loop spans 14 amino acids. CDR3 sequence: CASSGVQTVDTQYF. As DNA, the CDR3 is TGTGCCAGCAGCGGCGTTCAGACGGTGGATACGCAGTATTTT.

This clonotype was found many times. The rearrangement uses TRBV6-5 and TRBJ2-7, with 7 bases matching TRBD1. Germline loops: CDR1 MNHEY, CDR2 SVGAGI. Losses at the gene ends were 6 bases for V and 2 bases for J; bases not matched to a gene: 10. The CDR3 length is 15 residues. The CDR3 DNA follows: TGTGCCAGCAGACCAAGATCGACAGGGCCCTACGAGCAGTACTTC. This sequence encodes CASRPRSTGPYEQYF.

This clonotype was detected a few times. V and J are TRBV19 and TRBJ1-6; the D is unclear. This CDR3 spans 14 amino acids. Germline V lookup: CDR1 LNHDA, CDR2 SQIVND (reference sequence). The germline V and J ends were trimmed by 6 bases and 0 bases, with 6 bases remaining between them. The DNA of the CDR3 is TGTGCCAGTAGGGGAGGCTCCTATAATTCACCCCTCCACTTT. Amino acids: CASRGGSYNSPLHF. Based on the CDR3 plus reference TRBV19 and TRBJ1-6, the full variable domain is DGGITQSPKYLFRKEGQNVTLSCEQNLNHDAMYWYRQDPGQGLRLIYYSQIVNDFQKGDIAEGYSVSREKKESFPLTVTSAQKNPTAFYLCASRGGSYNSPLHFGNGTRLTVT.

The chain recombines TRBV20-1 with TRBJ2-3, with a weak D call TRBD1 (5 bases). Germline CDR1 reads DFQATT; CDR2 reads SNEGSKA (reference sequence). The V end was cut by 0 bases, the J end by 0 bases, with 10 bases between. The CDR3 spans 15 residues. The CDR3 region has the DNA TGCAGTGCTAGAGATGGGGCCAGCAGCACAGATACGCAGTATTTT. Translating it yields CSARDGASSTDTQYF.

The V gene is TRBV5-6, the J gene TRBJ2-5; 7 nucleotides agree with TRBD2. With 3 bases clipped from V and 3 bases from J, the junction kept 5 bases outside the gene matches. The CDR3 loop spans 14 amino acids. Germline lookup yields CDR1 SGHDT and CDR2 YYEEEE. The CDR3, as DNA: TGTGCCAGCAGCTCAAGGGGACTAAAAGAGACCCAGTACTTC. This gives the protein CASSSRGLKETQYF. The complete variable domain, with remaining parts taken from reference TRBV5-6 and TRBJ2-5, reads DAGVTQSPTHLIKTRGQQVTLRCSPKSGHDTVSWYQQALGQGPQFIFQYYEEEERQRGNFPDRFSGHQFPNYSSELNVNALLLGDSALYLCASSSRGLKETQYFGPGTRLLVL.

The genes are TRBV11-3 and TRBJ2-1; 11 nucleotides agree with TRBD2. This CDR3 is built from 18 residues. CDR1 is SGHNT and CDR2 is YENEEA in the germline V gene. J lost 0 bases, V lost 1 base, and 5 bases had no gene match. The CDR3: CASSLGTTSGSSYNEQFF. In DNA form, the CDR3 reads TGTGCCAGCAGCTTAGGAACTACTAGCGGGAGCTCCTACAATGAGCAGTTCTTC. The variable domain in full, completed from reference TRBV11-3 and TRBJ2-1, reads EAGVVQSPRYKIIEKKQPVAFWCNPISGHNTLYWYLQNLGQGPELLIRYENEEAVDDSQLPKDRFSAERLKGVDSTLKIQPAELGDSAVYLCASSLGTTSGSSYNEQFFGPGTRLTVL.

This chain links TRBV7-6 with TRBJ2-1; 8 nucleotides match TRBD1. CDR1 and CDR2 (germline): SGHVS, FNYEAQ. The CDR3 totals 13 residues. The J segment lost 6 bases and the V segment lost 3 bases, leaving 1 base of the junction unmatched. CDR3 coding DNA: TGTGCCAGCAGCTTTGGACAGGGCAATGAGCAGTTCTTC. Its translation is CASSFGQGNEQFF.

The sample holds a few counts of this clonotype. The chain is built from TRBV11-2 and TRBJ1-5; tentatively, D is TRBD1 (6 bases). Trimming took off 6 bases at V and 4 bases at J, with 16 bases between the two ends. Germline CDR1 SGHAT, CDR2 FQNNGV. The CDR3 covers 15 residues. CDR3 sequence: CASSRDYTGNQPQHF. The DNA for the CDR3 is TGTGCCAGCAGTCGCGACTATACAGGGAATCAGCCCCAGCATTTT.

J is TRBJ2-7 and V is TRBV4-1; no reliable D call. The germline V gene encodes CDR1 MGHRA and CDR2 YSYEKL. The V end lost 1 base, the J end lost 4 bases, and 11 bases lay between the germline ends. This CDR3 contains 14 residues. The CDR3 bases are TGCGCCAGCAGCCAAGCCTTGCGGAATTACGAGCAGTACTTC. Translated, it gives CASSQALRNYEQYF.

This chain connects TRBV20-1 to TRBJ2-7; D gene uncertain. Trimming stripped 0 bases from V and 6 bases from J, with 6 bases between. Germline V gene sequence: CDR1 DFQATT, CDR2 SNEGSKA (reference sequence). The CDR3 length is 11 residues. The CDR3 region is CSAREQFEQYF. Here the CDR3 DNA reads TGCAGTGCTAGAGAACAATTCGAGCAGTACTTC.

This clonotype came up many times. V and J are TRBV11-2 and TRBJ2-1; TRBD2 matches at 8 bases. CDR3 length: 14 amino acids. The germline V gene encodes CDR1 SGHAT and CDR2 FQNNGV. V trimming: 4 bases; J trimming: 6 bases; junction bases outside the gene matches: 5. CDR3 nucleotides: TGTGCCAGCAGCTACCAGCGGGAGTCCAATGAGCAGTTCTTC. As protein: CASSYQRESNEQFF.

There are many counts of this clonotype. The chain couples TRBV6-1 to TRBJ2-5; 8 bases fit TRBD2. Trimming took 0 bases from V and 5 from J; bases not matched to a gene: 8. The CDR3 loop spans 16 amino acids. Germline CDR1 MNHNS, CDR2 SASEGT. The CDR3 spells CASSEAGSGRGETQYF. For the CDR3, the DNA is TGTGCCAGCAGTGAAGCCGGCAGCGGGAGAGGGGAGACCCAGTACTTC.

This chain connects TRBV4-2 to TRBJ2-7; 7 bases are shared with TRBD2. Germline CDR1 reads LGHNA; CDR2 reads YNFKEQ. Trimming took 0 bases from V and 1 from J; bases not matched to a gene: 6. The CDR3 consists of 16 residues. CDR3 loop: CASSQDGASGSYEQYF. In DNA form, the CDR3 reads TGTGCCAGCAGCCAAGATGGGGCTAGCGGTTCCTACGAGCAGTACTTC.

This clonotype was observed a handful of times. This chain uses TRBV7-9 with TRBJ1-1, with D tentatively TRBD1 (6 bases). Germline CDR1 reads SEHNR; CDR2 reads FQNEAQ (reference sequence). The CDR3 totals 14 residues. The germline V and J ends were trimmed by 6 bases and 1 base, with 12 bases remaining between them. The CDR3 spells CASSSPGQNTEAFF. CDR3 in DNA: TGTGCCAGCAGTAGTCCGGGACAGAACACTGAAGCTTTCTTT. Full variable domain (rest looked up from reference TRBV7-9 and TRBJ1-1): DTGVSQNPRHKITKRGQNVTFRCDPISEHNRLYWYRQTLGQGPEFLTYFQNEAQLEKSRLLSDRFSAERPKGSFSTLEIQRTEQGDSAMYLCASSSPGQNTEAFFGQGTRLTVV.

This clonotype was counted only a few times. The chain combines TRBV19 with TRBJ2-7; D uncertain. The germline V gene encodes CDR1 LNHDA and CDR2 SQIVND (reference sequence). V lost 1 base to trimming and J lost 2 bases, with 6 bases between them. The CDR3 loop spans 13 amino acids. CDR3 region: CASSIVGAYEQYF. DNA of the CDR3: TGTGCCAGTAGTATAGTTGGGGCCTACGAGCAGTACTTC.

There are many counts of this clonotype. The rearrangement links TRBV20-1 to TRBJ2-7, with D perhaps TRBD1 (6 bases). Between the trimmed V and J ends, which lost 2 bases and 0 bases, there was a span of 14 bases. CDR3 length: 15 residues. The germline CDR1 and CDR2 sequences are DFQATT and SNEGSKA (reference sequence). In nucleotides, the CDR3 is TGCAGTGCTAGAAACAGGGTATTCAGCTCCTACGAGCAGTACTTC. Amino acid sequence: CSARNRVFSSYEQYF.

Concerning this clonotype: This sequence may be a read error, since a much larger clone differs from it by one base. The chain joins TRBV4-2 to TRBJ2-5; D may match TRBD1 or TRBD2 (5 bases each). The germline gives CDR1 LGHNA, CDR2 YNFKEQ. CDR3 length: 14 amino acids. The CDR3 protein is CANSQDEGQETQYF. CDR3 DNA sequence: TGTGCCAACAGCCAAGACGAGGGGCAAGAGACCCAGTACTTC.